This T cell receptor (beta chain) derives from a study of shared clonotypes between healthy human individuals. Using immunoSEQ multiplex PCR, the repertoire was profiled, and TCRdb retains in-frame clones only, with some absent. The sample yields approximately 530,000 clones, roughly 95% seen once. The V gene end was trimmed by 2 bases and the J gene end by 5 bases; junction bases not matched to a gene: 6. This CDR3 region has 16 residues. Looked up from germline, CDR1 is LNHDA and CDR2 is SQIVND (reference sequence). The genes are TRBV19 and TRBJ1-6; 7 bases map to TRBD1. Material: naive CD4+ T cells sorted from blood. The subset here: CD45RA+ positively selected. This TCR derives from a woman aged 30 to 39 in good health. The CDR3 DNA reads as TGTGCCAGTAGTATAAACCCTACAGGGGATAATTCACCCCTCCACTTT. Amino acids: CASSINPTGDNSPLHF.